The next 28 T cell receptor beta chains were all read from a single sample in a study of OX40 agonist ivuxolimab in advanced cancers. Produced via immunoSEQ multiplex PCR; TCRdb's table is partial and in-frame only. The table records around 76,000 clones, 86% of them present only once. The specimen comprised CD4+ or CD8+ T cells sorted from blood, sampled in a trial of the OX40 agonist ivuxolimab. The receptors shown here come from an adult with an advanced solid tumor such as melanoma, head and neck, liver or kidney cancer.

This rearrangement joins TRBV27 to TRBJ1-1, with D uncertain. The CDR3 is 14 amino acids. The germline gives CDR1 MNHEY, CDR2 SMNVEV (reference sequence). Trimming stripped 3 bases from V and 2 bases from J, with 10 bases between. The CDR3 loop is CASSFLGFNTEAFF. CDR3 sequence (DNA): TGTGCCAGCAGTTTTCTGGGGTTTAACACTGAAGCTTTCTTT.

V and J are TRBV2 and TRBJ1-5; D unclear. CDR1 SNHLY and CDR2 FYNNEI come from the germline V gene. The CDR3 runs to 16 residues. V was shortened by 1 base and J by 0 bases, with 10 bases between the two germline ends. In DNA form, the CDR3 reads TGTGCCAGCAGTGAAGTGTACAGCTATAGCAATCAGCCCCAGCATTTT. Amino acid sequence: CASSEVYSYSNQPQHF.

The chain uses TRBV28 and TRBJ1-5, with TRBD1 matching over 10 bases. The V gene end was trimmed by 6 bases and the J gene end by 8 bases; junction bases not matched to a gene: 13. The CDR3 has 16 amino acids. Germline CDR1 reads MDHEN; CDR2 reads SYDVKM. The CDR3 sequence is CASSDNRDRGFEPQHF. The CDR3 DNA sequence: TGTGCCAGCAGCGACAACCGGGACAGGGGATTTGAGCCCCAGCATTTT. Complete variable domain (other parts from reference TRBV28 and TRBJ1-5): DVKVTQSSRYLVKRTGEKVFLECVQDMDHENMFWYRQDPGLGLRLIYFSYDVKMKEKGDIPEGYSVSREKKERFSLILESASTNQTSMYLCASSDNRDRGFEPQHFGDGTRLSIL.

V and J are TRBV14 and TRBJ1-3, with D unresolved. The V gene lost 0 bases and the J gene lost 1 base, with 10 bases spanning the gap. The germline V gene encodes CDR1 SGHDN and CDR2 FVKESK. The CDR3 contains 16 residues. CDR3 sequence: CASSQDVGESGNTIYF. The CDR3 region has the DNA TGTGCCAGCAGCCAAGATGTCGGGGAGTCTGGAAACACCATATATTTT.

The V and J genes are TRBV27 and TRBJ2-5; D uncertain. This CDR3 is built from 16 residues. With 0 bases removed from V and 4 bases from J, the gap between germline ends came to 15 bases. Germline CDR1 MNHEY, CDR2 SMNVEV (reference sequence). CDR3 protein: CASSLSVSYQTETQYF. The CDR3, as DNA: TGTGCCAGCAGTTTATCGGTTAGCTATCAGACAGAGACCCAGTACTTC.

This chain links TRBV5-6 with TRBJ2-5, with 7 bases identical to TRBD1. Germline CDR1 SGHDT, CDR2 YYEEEE. The CDR3 loop spans 14 amino acids. Trimming cost V 4 bases and J 7 bases; bases outside gene matches: 10. CDR3 DNA sequence: TGTGCCAGCAGCCCGGGACAGTCTGTTGTGACCCAGTACTTC. Encoded protein: CASSPGQSVVTQYF.

V and J are TRBV30 and TRBJ1-5; D is ambiguous. Germline V gene data show CDR1 as GTSNPN and CDR2 as SVGIG (reference sequence). CDR3 size: 14 residues. V dropped 2 bases and J dropped 2 bases, with 10 bases sitting between them. This CDR3 reads CAWSRWEGNQPQHF. CDR3 sequence (DNA): TGTGCCTGGAGTAGGTGGGAGGGCAATCAGCCCCAGCATTTT.

The CDR3, as DNA: TGTGCCAGCAGCCAATCGGGACTTCGGGGGACCCAGTACTTC. It specifies CASSQSGLRGTQYF. V gene TRBV14 combines with J gene TRBJ2-5; TRBD2 might be the D (6 bases). V shed 2 bases and J shed 7 bases, with 14 bases lying between them. Germline CDR1 is SGHDN and CDR2 is FVKESK. This CDR3 has 14 residues.

The gene calls are TRBV9 and TRBJ1-1; tentative D call: TRBD1 (5 bases). Trimming cost V 4 bases and J 7 bases, with 11 bases left between them. This CDR3 comprises 12 residues. Germline V lookup: CDR1 SGDLS, CDR2 YYNGEE. The CDR3 bases are TGTGCCAGCAGCCGGGGGTCCGGTGAAGCTTTCTTT. This codes for CASSRGSGEAFF.

CDR3 amino acids: CASGQAPGTGELFF. The CDR3 region has the DNA TGTGCCAGTGGACAGGCCCCGGGGACCGGGGAGCTGTTTTTT. The chain uses TRBV6-5 and TRBJ2-2, with 7 positions matching TRBD1. Germline V gene lookup returns CDR1 MNHEY and CDR2 SVGAGI. CDR3 size: 14 residues. The V segment lost 9 bases and the J segment 5 bases; nucleotides outside the gene matches: 9.

The chain employs TRBV5-6 and TRBJ2-3, with 11 bases matching TRBD2. V trimming: 1 base; J trimming: 1 base; junction bases outside the gene matches: 2. Germline values: CDR1 SGHDT, CDR2 YYEEEE. The CDR3 is 16 amino acids. The CDR3 region is CASSLLTSGGTDTQYF. The CDR3, as DNA: TGTGCCAGCAGCTTGTTGACTAGCGGGGGCACAGATACGCAGTATTTT.

The chain uses TRBV7-9 and TRBJ1-2; D is unclear. CDR3 size: 13 residues. V lost 5 bases and J 5 bases, leaving 12 bases between the germline ends. CDR1 SEHNR and CDR2 FQNEAQ come from the germline V gene (reference sequence). In DNA, the CDR3 is TGTGCCAGCAGCCCCCGATTTGGATATGGCTACACCTTC. It encodes CASSPRFGYGYTF.

The chain couples TRBV5-1 to TRBJ1-4; 7 bases agree with TRBD1. Germline CDR1 SGHRS, CDR2 YFSETQ. CDR3 length: 13 residues. Trimming at V came to 6 bases and at J to 5 bases, leaving 4 bases not matched to a gene. The CDR3 reads CASTPDRNEKLFF. The CDR3 region has the DNA TGCGCCAGCACGCCGGACAGGAATGAAAAACTGTTTTTT.

This chain connects TRBV6-5 to TRBJ1-2; no reliable D call. The CDR3 totals 12 residues. V was clipped by 8 bases and J by 4 bases, with 11 bases between them. Germline lookup yields CDR1 MNHEY and CDR2 SVGAGI. CDR3 in DNA: TGTGCCAGCGGAACAGAACCCTATGGCTACACCTTC. It encodes CASGTEPYGYTF.

The chain couples TRBV7-3 to TRBJ1-1, with 8 nucleotides matching TRBD1. With V trimmed by 5 bases and J by 5 bases, 4 bases remained unmatched. CDR3 length: 13 residues. CDR1 SGHTA and CDR2 FQGTGA come from the germline V gene. The CDR3 region is CASSTDRETEAFF. The CDR3 DNA follows: TGTGCCAGCAGCACGGACAGGGAGACTGAAGCTTTCTTT.

The J gene is TRBJ2-1, the V gene TRBV7-2; D perhaps matches TRBD2 (5 bases). Trimming cost V 5 bases and J 0 bases, with 11 bases left between them. The CDR3 contains 15 residues. Germline-derived CDR1 and CDR2 are SGHTA and FQGNSA. This CDR3 is CASSPRRDSYNEQFF. CDR3 DNA sequence: TGTGCCAGCAGCCCCCGCCGGGACTCCTACAATGAGCAGTTCTTC.

The V and J genes are TRBV6-6 and TRBJ2-6; D is ambiguous. Trimming removed 3 bases from V and 0 bases from J, with 3 bases in between. CDR1 MNHNY and CDR2 SVGAGI come from the germline V gene (reference sequence). CDR3 size: 14 residues. The CDR3 nucleotides are TGTGCCAGCAGTTATCCCTCTGGGGCCAACGTCCTGACTTTC. Residues: CASSYPSGANVLTF.

This chain uses TRBV6-6 with TRBJ2-1; no firm D call. V was trimmed by 6 bases and J by 5 bases, leaving 8 bases between them. The V gene's germline CDR1 is MNHNY and CDR2 SVGAGI (reference sequence). The CDR3 spans 12 residues. CDR3 coding DNA: TGTGCCAGCAGACCTCGGGACAATGAGCAGTTCTTC. As protein: CASRPRDNEQFF.

The chain combines TRBV20-1 with TRBJ2-6, with a tentative D call TRBD2 (6 bases). Between the trimmed V and J ends, which lost 1 base and 11 bases, there was a span of 6 bases. This CDR3 region has 11 residues. Per the germline V gene, CDR1 is DFQATT and CDR2 is SNEGSKA (reference sequence). CDR3 DNA sequence: TGCAGTGCTAGAGGCGGGGACGTCCTGACTTTC. Translated: CSARGGDVLTF.

The rearrangement joins TRBV9 to TRBJ1-5; D is perhaps TRBD1 (5 bases). V shed 2 bases and J shed 4 bases, with 25 bases lying between them. The CDR3 covers 19 residues. Germline V CDR1 and CDR2: SGDLS, YYNGEE. The CDR3 is CASSVYSGDRTQVNQPQHF. CDR3 bases: TGTGCCAGCAGCGTTTATTCCGGCGACAGAACTCAAGTTAATCAGCCCCAGCATTTT.

This clone was recorded a few times. The chain is built from TRBV19 and TRBJ1-5; D is undetermined. Trimming removed 4 bases from V and 0 bases from J, with 16 bases in between. CDR1 is LNHDA and CDR2 is SQIVND in the germline V gene (reference sequence). This CDR3 spans 17 amino acids. The CDR3: CASSKLPNSNSNQPQHF. CDR3 in DNA: TGTGCCAGTAGTAAATTACCTAACTCCAATAGCAATCAGCCCCAGCATTTT.

V is TRBV19 and J is TRBJ2-2, with TRBD2 as a possible D gene (6 bases). CDR3 length: 15 residues. V was cut by 3 bases and J by 1 base, with 9 bases left in between. The germline V gene encodes CDR1 LNHDA and CDR2 SQIVND (reference sequence). The CDR3 coding sequence is TGTGCCAGTAGTATGGGTAGCGGGAACACCGGGGAGCTGTTTTTT. The encoded protein is CASSMGSGNTGELFF.

The chain carries TRBV7-3 and TRBJ1-2, with 9 bases that match TRBD1. With 3 bases clipped from V and 0 bases from J, the junction kept 2 bases outside the gene matches. The CDR3 length is 15 residues. Germline V CDR1 and CDR2: SGHTA, FQGTGA. In nucleotides, the CDR3 is TGTGCCAGCAGCTTGGGACAGGGATCTAACTATGGCTACACCTTC. It translates to CASSLGQGSNYGYTF.

This sequence joins TRBV5-6 and TRBJ1-1, with TRBD1 identical over 7 bases. CDR3 length: 13 residues. Germline assignment: CDR1 SGHDT and CDR2 YYEEEE. V gave up 2 bases and J gave up 5 bases; unmatched junction bases: 3. CDR3 sequence: CASSLKTGTEAFF. The CDR3 bases are TGTGCCAGCAGCTTAAAGACAGGGACTGAAGCTTTCTTT.

The chain carries TRBV28 and TRBJ2-5; the D call may be TRBD1 or TRBD2 (5 bases each). The CDR3 contains 15 residues. CDR1 and CDR2 from the germline V gene are MDHEN and SYDVKM. V dropped 2 bases and J dropped 2 bases, with 12 bases sitting between them. The DNA of the CDR3 is TGTGCCAGCAGTTTAGTGGGACGGACTCAAGAGACCCAGTACTTC. Its translation: CASSLVGRTQETQYF. Together with reference TRBV28 and TRBJ2-5, the CDR3 gives the full variable domain: DVKVTQSSRYLVKRTGEKVFLECVQDMDHENMFWYRQDPGLGLRLIYFSYDVKMKEKGDIPEGYSVSREKKERFSLILESASTNQTSMYLCASSLVGRTQETQYFGPGTRLLVL.

The V gene is TRBV2, the J gene TRBJ2-3; 7 nucleotides align to TRBD1. This CDR3 has 14 amino acids. Unmatched junction bases numbered 2, after V lost 3 bases and J lost 2 bases. The germline V gene has CDR1 SNHLY and CDR2 FYNNEI. The CDR3 nucleotides are TGTGCCAGCAGTGAGGGACAGACCACAGATACGCAGTATTTT. It translates to CASSEGQTTDTQYF. Filled out from reference TRBV2 and TRBJ2-3, the complete variable domain reads EPEVTQTPSHQVTQMGQEVILRCVPISNHLYFYWYRQILGQKVEFLVSFYNNEISEKSEIFDDQFSVERPDGSNFTLKIRSTKLEDSAMYFCASSEGQTTDTQYFGPGTRLTVL.

This clone occurred a few times. The chain joins TRBV5-8 to TRBJ2-7; 8 bases match TRBD2. V was pared by 5 bases and J by 1 base, with 8 bases of the junction left unmatched. This CDR3 is 15 amino acids long. The germline CDR1 and CDR2 sequences are SGHTS and YDEGEE. This CDR3 is CASRPGSGGSYEQYF. The CDR3 region has the DNA TGTGCCAGCAGGCCCGGGTCGGGAGGGTCCTACGAGCAGTACTTC. The variable domain in full, with the rest retrieved from reference TRBV5-8 and TRBJ2-7, is EAGVTQSPTHLIKTRGQQATLRCSPISGHTSVYWYQQALGLGLQFLLWYDEGEERNRGNFPPRFSGRQFPNYSSELNVNALELEDSALYLCASRPGSGGSYEQYFGPGTRLTVT.

V is TRBV5-1 and J is TRBJ2-2; D uncertain. From germline, CDR1 is SGHRS and CDR2 YFSETQ. The CDR3 contains 14 residues. The V and J ends lost 4 bases and 7 bases respectively, with 14 bases between them. CDR3 amino acids: CASSTALDGGELFF. Written as DNA, the CDR3 is TGCGCCAGCAGCACGGCCCTGGACGGCGGGGAGCTGTTTTTT. The full variable domain, rest sourced from reference TRBV5-1 and TRBJ2-2, is KAGVTQTPRYLIKTRGQQVTLSCSPISGHRSVSWYQQTPGQGLQFLFEYFSETQRNKGNFPGRFSGRQFSNSRSEMNVSTLELGDSALYLCASSTALDGGELFFGEGSRLTVL.